This T cell receptor beta chain was found in a study of shared clonotypes between healthy human individuals (dated by TCRdb to 2019 to 2021). Regarding the complete study: Two women and a few men aged 18 to 49 years were included in the cohort. To increase sequencing depth and limit assay-specific biases, TCR repertoire library preparation and sequencing were carried out by different laboratories using diverse techniques. Between about 0.8 and 9 billion PBMCs per donor were obtained by leukapheresis. For each donor, CD4 naive and CD4 memory were each given three plates, CD8 naive was given two plates, and CD8 memory was given one plate. The study deeply sequenced blood TCR repertoires of about 5 healthy adults to estimate repertoire size and the extent of clonotype sharing between individuals.

For the CD8 naive samples, CD45RO-negative cells were positively selected for CCR7, yielding a CD45RA+CCR7+ population from which TemRA cells were excluded. Healthy HIV-negative adults with no recently reported acute infections or vaccinations were included as donors. All donors were Caucasian adults living in Nashville, Tennessee, USA. Blood was obtained by leukapheresis, after which PBMCs were separated by Ficoll-Histopaque density gradient centrifugation and cryopreserved in liquid nitrogen vapor phase. Analytical flow cytometry was used to check the purity and quantity of every magnetically sorted T cell population. Genomic DNA was isolated from each sorted fraction and quantified by UV absorbance on a Nanodrop 2000c. Using the deep immunoSEQ assay, TCR CDR3 regions were amplified from genomic DNA by multiplex PCR. For each cell subset, the extracted genomic DNA was distributed evenly across all wells of several immunoSEQ 96-well plates, and each plate served as one replicate. For sorted subsets, around 200 ng genomic DNA, equal to tens of thousands of T cell genomes, was loaded into each replicate PCR. Purified libraries were quantified with a Qubit 3.0 fluorometer, sized on a Bioanalyzer 2100, and re-quantified with the KAPA Library Quantification kit. Each immunoSEQ 96-well plate was sequenced on its own single-read 150-cycle Illumina NextSeq 550 flow cell. The study's own analysis went as follows. Because the immunoSEQ output held only junctional sequences and lacked quality scores, the filtering could not match the filtering applied to full-length reads. To assign V/J genes and CDR3, sequences were annotated against IMGT germline references using PyIR, a Python wrapper for IgBLAST v1.9. Reads were removed for weak V/J assignments (E-value above 1e-6), missing CDR3, stop codons, out-of-frame junctions, or ambiguous translated residues. V3J clonotypes were defined as sequences sharing an identical inferred V gene, J gene, and CDR3 amino acid sequence. Percentage overlap between repertoires was calculated by dividing the number of shared unique clonotypes by the size of the smaller repertoire. Richness of each repertoire was evaluated using RTK rarefaction, the Chao1 estimator, and Recon v2.1 estimates of unobserved clonotypes. Generation probabilities for all TCRbeta clonotypes obtained by the gDNA method from a few donors were computed using OLGA. The table comes from immuneACCESS by way of TCRdb, which keeps in-frame sequences with V and J called. Part of the clones is missing from these tables; in studies checked, under half for an unresolved V gene and the rest for unknown reasons. V and J calls and clone size come straight from that table; D and trimming were deduced from the DNA. Recorded for this sample are roughly 2 million clones; roughly 94% of them occurred a single time. Roughly 1% of the sample goes to the ten largest clones.

As concerns this clone: Its antigen is still unknown. Base qualities were left out, and no much larger clone turns up one base away.

Between the V and J ends, shortened by 4 bases and 2 bases respectively, the junction contains 12 bases. Measured from the cysteine to the phenylalanine, the CDR3 is 14 residues long. Only CDR3 DNA remains: 42 bases, in frame from the first base. Overall results and qualifications from the work: Sampling was restricted to blood, and TCR repertoires in tissues likely differ from the TCR repertoires found in blood. Naive subsets generally had larger estimated clonotype richness than memory subsets did. Because the study included a small number of donors, the genetic and exposure-history diversity represented was limited. Pairwise subsampling led to the expectation that sequencing depth would affect the degree of clonotype sharing among donors. Around 5% of naive CD4, 3.5% of naive CD8, 2.3% of memory CD4, and over 0.35% of memory CD8 clonotypes were shared across four donors. Even with the large sequencing depth, rarefaction of the sorted-subset datasets indicated that sequencing was incomplete. Clonotypes shared by all four sorted-subset donors showed higher generation probabilities than non-shared clonotypes.

The receptor's source is a man aged 18 to 29 in good health. Here the chain combines TRBV5-3 and TRBJ2-5, with the identity of the D gene unclear. TRBV5-3 is recorded as an ORF, its role being uncertain. The sequenced sample was naive CD8+ T cells sorted from blood. What the cell subset or site label conveys for this sample: CD45RA+CCR7+. The CDR3: CARSVRRAQETQYF. The DNA sequence follows: TGTGCCAGAAGCGTCAGACGCGCTCAAGAGACCCAGTACTTC.